One and the same sample provided the 11 T cell receptor beta chains below, sequenced in a study of CD8 T cells in ankylosing spondylitis. A single record per CDR3 protein comes from TCRdb applying MiXCR to the 5' RACE reads. The sample has more than 400,000 distinct CDR3 sequences; approximately 5.3% are singletons. General study findings and limits: Within ankylosing spondylitis blood, a TCR beta motif made up of several highly homologous variants appeared to be characteristic.

These TCRs' antigens remain unknown. Sequenced sample: blood, either unsorted or a sorted T cell fraction (not recorded which). The receptor set was obtained from a male donor with ankylosing spondylitis.

This clonotype was detected only a few times. This sequence joins TRBV5-1 and TRBJ1-1; D ambiguous. The germline V and J ends were trimmed by 0 bases and 8 bases, with 14 bases remaining between them. The CDR3 is 14 amino acids. CDR1 SGHRS and CDR2 YFSETQ come from the germline V gene. The DNA of the CDR3 is TGCGCCAGCAGCTTGGGGACGACCCTCCTAGAAGCTTTCTTT. This encodes CASSLGTTLLEAFF.

This clonotype appeared many times. The chain couples TRBV20-1 to TRBJ2-1; 9 positions agree with TRBD1. Trimming took 5 bases from V and 7 from J; bases not matched to a gene: 12. The CDR3 contains 15 residues. CDR1 DFQATT and CDR2 SNEGSKA come from the germline V gene (reference sequence). Here the CDR3 reads CSAVYRDRAGNEQFF. The CDR3 DNA reads TGCAGTGCTGTATACCGGGACAGGGCAGGTAATGAGCAGTTCTTC.

There are a few counts of this clonotype. J is TRBJ1-4 and V is TRBV7-2, with 8 bases lining up with TRBD1. The CDR3 covers 16 residues. Germline CDR1 SGHTA, CDR2 FQGNSA. V was clipped by 1 base and J by 4 bases; unmatched bases: 5. The CDR3 reads CASSLVPDRDNEKLFF. The CDR3 DNA follows: TGTGCCAGCAGCTTAGTGCCGGACAGGGATAATGAAAAACTGTTTTTT.

The sample holds a few counts of this clonotype. The chain has TRBV24-1 and TRBJ1-5, with D perhaps matching TRBD1 (6 bases). Per germline, CDR1 KGHDR and CDR2 SFDVKD. CDR3 size: 13 residues. Trimming stripped 7 bases from V and 3 bases from J, with 9 bases between. CDR3: CATRQGFNQPQHF. The CDR3 DNA is TGTGCCACCAGACAGGGATTCAATCAGCCCCAGCATTTT.

This clonotype was counted at least ten times. J is TRBJ2-6 and V is TRBV4-1; D is unresolved. The CDR3 is 12 residues long. CDR1 is MGHRA, CDR2 YSYEKL, per germline. V lost 1 base and J lost 7, with 2 bases in between. The CDR3 sequence is CASSQVANVLTF. The CDR3 DNA reads TGCGCCAGCAGCCAAGTAGCCAACGTCCTGACTTTC.

The rearrangement links TRBV20-1 to TRBJ2-3; TRBD1 aligns across 9 bases. The trim removed 6 bases at V and 3 bases at J, leaving 13 bases unmatched. Germline CDR1 reads DFQATT; CDR2 reads SNEGSKA (reference sequence). The CDR3 is made up of 16 amino acids. The CDR3 sequence: CSASSPGQGGTDTQYF. The DNA of the CDR3 is TGCAGTGCCAGCTCACCGGGACAGGGTGGAACAGATACGCAGTATTTT.

This clonotype was picked up a small number of times. The chain combines TRBV7-8 with TRBJ2-7; TRBD1 aligns across 9 bases. The CDR3 runs 17 residues. CDR1 SGHVS and CDR2 FQNEAQ come from the germline V gene. Trimming removed 3 bases from V and 0 bases from J; junction bases left unmatched: 9. CDR3: CASSLYRDRVLSYEQYF. The CDR3 DNA sequence: TGTGCCAGCAGCTTGTACCGGGACAGGGTTCTCTCCTACGAGCAGTACTTC. Filled out from reference TRBV7-8 and TRBJ2-7, the complete variable domain reads GAGVSQSPRYKVAKRGQDVALRCDPISGHVSLFWYQQALGQGPEFLTYFQNEAQLDKSGLPSDRFFAERPEGSVSTLKIQRTQQEDSAVYLCASSLYRDRVLSYEQYFGPGTRLTVT.

Ten or more counts support this clonotype. The rearrangement uses TRBV4-3 and TRBJ2-3; 7 bases map to TRBD1. The CDR3 totals 18 residues. Trimming removed 0 bases from V and 0 bases from J; junction bases left unmatched: 9. Germline lookup yields CDR1 LGHNA and CDR2 YSLEER. CDR3 loop: CASSQDPGQATSTDTQYF. The CDR3 nucleotides are TGCGCCAGCAGCCAAGATCCCGGACAGGCGACTAGCACAGATACGCAGTATTTT.

This clonotype was detected ten times or more. The chain joins TRBV29-1 to TRBJ1-1; TRBD1 matches at 11 bases. Germline V gives CDR1 SQVTM, CDR2 ANQGSEA. The length of the CDR3 is 14 residues. V lost 2 bases and J lost 11; bases outside the gene matches: 10. The CDR3 protein is CSVEPSGQGDRAFF. CDR3 coding DNA: TGCAGCGTTGAACCTTCGGGACAGGGGGATCGCGCTTTCTTT.

In its sample, this clonotype was seen many times. The chain joins TRBV12-3 or TRBV12-4 to TRBJ2-7; no reliable D call. Between the trimmed V and J ends, which lost 1 base and 3 bases, there was a span of 13 bases. CDR3 length: 15 amino acids. The DNA for the CDR3 is TGTGCCAGCAGTTTAGGCCGGATAACTCACTACGAGCAGTACTTC. This translates into CASSLGRITHYEQYF.

In its sample, this clonotype was seen many times. The chain carries TRBV6-2 or TRBV6-3 and TRBJ2-5, with 10 bases identical to TRBD2. The CDR3 length is 20 residues. Germline V CDR1 and CDR2: MNHEY, SVGEGT. V was pared by 0 bases and J by 4 bases, with 17 bases of the junction left unmatched. CDR3 protein: CASSYSIEGASGSIRETQYF. As DNA, the CDR3 is TGTGCCAGCAGTTACTCGATTGAAGGCGCTAGCGGGAGTATCCGAGAGACCCAGTACTTC.